The T cell receptor beta chain described here comes from a study of OX40 agonist ivuxolimab in advanced cancers. Study-wide background: Earlier treatment with anti-PD-1, anti-PD-L1 or anti-CTLA-4 was permitted, and around 43% had received some. Three patients got partial responses; one had hepatocellular carcinoma and two had cutaneous melanoma.

Details on this clone: Antigen specificity is unknown.

With 10 bases clipped from V and 2 bases from J, the junction kept 12 bases outside the gene matches. The CDR3 sequence is 16 residues long. CDR1 and CDR2 (germline): SGHNT, YYREEE (reference sequence). TCRdb's copy holds only in-frame clones and misses some; the assay was immunoSEQ multiplex PCR. The sample contains roughly 51,000 clones, approximately 91% of which appear only once. Notes on the study in general: At 0.1 to 3.0 mg/kg and by week 6, CD4+ and CD8+ T cells in the blood had expanded clonally.

Sequenced material: CD4+ or CD8+ T cells sorted from blood, taken in a trial of the OX40 agonist ivuxolimab. The receptor's source is an adult with an advanced solid tumor such as melanoma, head and neck, liver or kidney cancer. The rearrangement joins TRBV5-4 to TRBJ2-1; 10 bases are shared with TRBD1. The CDR3 here is CAVPGQGRSTYNEQFF. The CDR3 region has the DNA TGTGCCGTCCCGGGACAGGGGAGGAGTACCTACAATGAGCAGTTCTTC.